A single sample is the source of the 11 T cell receptor beta chains below, sequenced in a study of multiple sclerosis patients with progressive multifocal leukoencephalopathy. Indicated time point: before natalizumab initiation. Using immunoSEQ multiplex PCR, the repertoire was profiled, and TCRdb retains in-frame clones only, with some absent. Of 25,000 to 35,000 clones in the sample, more than 75% were seen once. Sample: PBMCs. The source of these receptors is a human donor with multiple sclerosis.

This chain links TRBV4-3 with TRBJ1-2, with unresolved D. Trimming stripped 0 bases from V and 5 bases from J, with 4 bases between. Germline V gene lookup returns CDR1 LGHNA and CDR2 YSLEER. CDR3 length: 12 residues. CDR3 sequence: CASSQDRYGYTF. The CDR3 DNA follows: TGCGCCAGCAGCCAAGATCGGTATGGCTACACCTTC.

J is TRBJ2-4 and V is TRBV7-2; weak D call: TRBD1 (5 bases). V was shortened by 5 bases and J by 8 bases, with 19 bases between the two germline ends. CDR3 length equals 15 residues. CDR1 SGHTA and CDR2 FQGNSA come from the germline V gene. This CDR3 reads CASSLQTLQGHIQYF. In nucleotides, the CDR3 is TGTGCCAGCAGCCTACAAACCCTGCAGGGTCACATTCAGTACTTC.

This sequence joins TRBV9 and TRBJ1-1; TRBD1 matches 7 bases. Germline V CDR1 and CDR2: SGDLS, YYNGEE. With 0 bases clipped from V and 2 bases from J, the junction kept 4 bases outside the gene matches. This CDR3 region has 15 residues. For the CDR3, the DNA is TGTGCCAGCAGCGTAGCGGAGGGGGCTAACACTGAAGCTTTCTTT. Encoded protein: CASSVAEGANTEAFF.

The V and J genes are TRBV6-1 and TRBJ1-1; TRBD1 matches at 9 bases. This CDR3 spans 14 amino acids. Trimming took 9 bases from V and 5 from J; bases not matched to a gene: 10. Germline V CDR1 and CDR2: MNHNS, SASEGT. CDR3 in amino acids: CASYRDRVNTEAFF. The CDR3 DNA is TGTGCCAGTTACCGGGACAGGGTAAATACTGAAGCTTTCTTT.

The V and J genes are TRBV6-6 and TRBJ1-6, with D perhaps matching TRBD1 (6 bases). There are 14 residues in the CDR3. Per the germline V gene, CDR1 is MNHNY and CDR2 is SVGAGI (reference sequence). The germline V and J ends were trimmed by 2 bases and 7 bases, with 9 bases remaining between them. CDR3 nucleotides: TGTGCCAGCAGTTACACAGGGTCGAATTCACCCCTCCACTTT. Residues: CASSYTGSNSPLHF.

This chain links TRBV5-6 with TRBJ1-5; no reliable D call. CDR3 length equals 14 residues. CDR1 and CDR2 (germline): SGHDT, YYEEEE. Trimming took 4 bases from V and 7 from J, leaving 15 bases between them. CDR3 nucleotides: TGTGCCAGCAGCCCCCGGGGTTCCCTGCAGCCCCAGCATTTT. Residues: CASSPRGSLQPQHF.

J is TRBJ2-7 and V is TRBV25-1, with D unresolved. Germline loops: CDR1 MGHDK, CDR2 SYGVNS. CDR3 length: 12 residues. Trimming stripped 5 bases from V and 7 bases from J, with 12 bases between. As DNA, the CDR3 is TGTGCCAGCAGTCCCAGGACCCTGGAGCAGTACTTC. The encoded protein is CASSPRTLEQYF.

The V and J genes are TRBV19 and TRBJ1-2; possibly TRBD1 for D (6 bases). V was cut by 6 bases and J by 7 bases, with 15 bases left in between. CDR1 is LNHDA and CDR2 is SQIVND in the germline V gene (reference sequence). The CDR3 has 13 amino acids. The DNA of the CDR3 is TGTGCCAGTAGAGAACAGGGTTCAGGTGGCTACACCTTC. Amino acids: CASREQGSGGYTF.

The chain employs TRBV7-8 and TRBJ1-2, with D hard to call. V was clipped by 0 bases and J by 4 bases, with 6 bases between them. Germline V lookup: CDR1 SGHVS, CDR2 FQNEAQ. This CDR3 comprises 13 residues. DNA of the CDR3: TGTGCCAGCAGCTTAGCGACGGGCTATGGCTACACCTTC. It translates to CASSLATGYGYTF.

The chain carries TRBV11-2 and TRBJ2-3; 7 nucleotides align to TRBD2. The V segment lost 1 base and the J segment 2 bases; nucleotides outside the gene matches: 12. The CDR3 totals 18 residues. The germline V gene has CDR1 SGHAT and CDR2 FQNNGV. DNA for the CDR3: TGTGCCAGCAGCTTAGCTCCCTTCGGGGCGGGGGTCACAGATACGCAGTATTTT. Its protein is CASSLAPFGAGVTDTQYF.

This chain links TRBV7-2 with TRBJ2-3; 7 bases fit TRBD2. After removal of 3 bases from V and 3 bases from J, the junction contained 9 bases not matched to a gene. The germline V gene has CDR1 SGHTA and CDR2 FQGNSA. The CDR3 has 16 amino acids. The CDR3 DNA is TGTGCCAGCAGCTTTTTCTTTCGGCGGGGGACAGATACGCAGTATTTT. It translates to CASSFFFRRGTDTQYF.